Each of the 25 T cell receptor beta chains below was sequenced from the same sample in a study of shared clonotypes between healthy human individuals. The protocol was immunoSEQ multiplex PCR, while the TCRdb copy is restricted to in-frame clones and leaves out a portion. This table has almost 700,000 clones, roughly nine tenths appearing once. Positive CCR7 selection of CD45RO-negative cells yielded the naive CD8 cells, and terminally differentiated effector memory CD45RA+ cells were excluded. The material sequenced was naive CD8+ T cells sorted from blood. The receptors stem from a man younger than 40 in good health.

The chain recombines TRBV11-2 with TRBJ2-5; tentatively, D is TRBD1 (5 bases). Germline CDR1 is SGHAT and CDR2 is FQNNGV. The CDR3 is made up of 14 amino acids. With 9 bases removed from V and 2 bases from J, the gap between germline ends came to 16 bases. CDR3 nucleotide sequence: TGTGCCAGTAAGGGGTTGGCAAAGCAAGAGACCCAGTACTTC. This translates into CASKGLAKQETQYF.

V gene TRBV6-1 combines with J gene TRBJ2-2; D is ambiguous. Germline values: CDR1 MNHNS, CDR2 SASEGT. V was cut by 5 bases and J by 7 bases, with 17 bases left in between. The CDR3 has 15 amino acids. The CDR3 nucleotides are TGTGCCAGCAGTTTGGTTCCCAGCCGTAGCGGGGAGCTGTTTTTT. Translated: CASSLVPSRSGELFF.

This chain's CDR3 is CASSRDSSYNEQFF. CDR3 DNA sequence: TGTGCCAGCAGCCGGGACTCTTCCTACAATGAGCAGTTCTTC. The chain joins TRBV11-2 to TRBJ2-1, with a possible D match to TRBD2 (6 bases). Germline V gene sequence: CDR1 SGHAT, CDR2 FQNNGV. Trimming took off 5 bases at V and 1 base at J, with 9 bases between the two ends. The CDR3 spans 14 residues.

The CDR3 protein is CASSVGTGTEQYF. Written as DNA, the CDR3 is TGTGCCAGCAGCGTAGGGACAGGGACCGAGCAGTACTTC. The chain employs TRBV9 and TRBJ2-7, with TRBD1 identical over 8 bases. Trimming cost V 0 bases and J 6 bases; bases outside gene matches: 2. The CDR3 covers 13 residues. Germline CDR1 SGDLS, CDR2 YYNGEE.

The chain combines TRBV6-6 with TRBJ2-5; D gene uncertain. CDR1 and CDR2 from the germline V gene are MNHNY and SVGAGI (reference sequence). V shed 2 bases and J shed 3 bases, with 4 bases lying between them. CDR3 length: 12 residues. The CDR3 sequence is CASSYQKETQYF. CDR3 DNA sequence: TGTGCCAGCAGTTACCAGAAAGAGACCCAGTACTTC.

This CDR3 is CASRQWSGSSHNEQFF. Written as DNA, the CDR3 is TGTGCCAGCAGACAATGGAGCGGGAGTTCCCACAATGAGCAGTTCTTC. The chain carries TRBV7-2 and TRBJ2-1; 8 nucleotides line up with TRBD2. The V gene's germline CDR1 is SGHTA and CDR2 FQGNSA. The trim removed 6 bases at V and 5 bases at J, leaving 12 bases unmatched. The CDR3 covers 16 residues. Full variable domain (remainder filled in from reference TRBV7-2 and TRBJ2-1): GAGVSQSPSNKVTEKGKDVELRCDPISGHTALYWYRQSLGQGLEFLIYFQGNSAPDKSGLPSDRFSAERTGGSVSTLTIQRTQQEDSAVYLCASRQWSGSSHNEQFFGPGTRLTVL.

V usage is TRBV5-1 and J usage is TRBJ2-7, with D perhaps given as TRBD1 or TRBD2 (5 bases each). Between the trimmed V and J ends, which lost 2 bases and 7 bases, there was a span of 13 bases. Germline CDR1 reads SGHRS; CDR2 reads YFSETQ. The CDR3 spans 13 residues. The CDR3, as DNA: TGCGCCAGCAGCTTAGCTTCATGGGGGGAGCAGTACTTC. It is translated as CASSLASWGEQYF.

The chain combines TRBV4-3 with TRBJ2-2, with D perhaps matching TRBD1 or TRBD2 (5 bases each). CDR3 length: 15 residues. Trimming pared 4 bases from V and 6 bases from J, leaving 15 bases between. CDR1 and CDR2 (germline): LGHNA, YSLEER. The chain's CDR3 is CASSPGTGLAGELFF. Here the CDR3 DNA reads TGCGCCAGCAGCCCAGGGACGGGATTGGCCGGGGAGCTGTTTTTT.

The J gene is TRBJ2-5, the V gene TRBV6-1; D is undetermined. The CDR3 extends over 16 amino acids. V was shortened by 2 bases and J by 4 bases, with 17 bases between the two germline ends. Germline V gene sequence: CDR1 MNHNS, CDR2 SASEGT. The CDR3 bases are TGTGCCAGCAGTGAATATCCGGGCCTTTTGGTAGAGACCCAGTACTTC. Translated, it gives CASSEYPGLLVETQYF.

The chain joins TRBV5-4 to TRBJ2-1, with TRBD1 as a possible D gene (6 bases). The CDR3 is 18 amino acids. CDR1 SGHNT and CDR2 YYREEE come from the germline V gene (reference sequence). Trimming took off 3 bases at V and 2 bases at J, with 21 bases between the two ends. DNA for the CDR3: TGTGCCAGCAGCTCCCCCGTTCGGACAGAAGAAACCTACAATGAGCAGTTCTTC. Translated: CASSSPVRTEETYNEQFF.

The rearrangement uses TRBV7-9 and TRBJ1-2, with D uncertain. This CDR3 has 13 amino acids. The germline V gene encodes CDR1 SEHNR and CDR2 FQNEAQ (reference sequence). The V and J ends lost 5 bases and 2 bases respectively, with 9 bases between them. This CDR3 reads CASSGTDNYGYTF. The CDR3 DNA follows: TGTGCCAGCAGCGGAACAGACAACTATGGCTACACCTTC.

The chain combines TRBV7-9 with TRBJ2-2; 13 bases are a match to TRBD2. The CDR3 totals 17 residues. V was pared by 3 bases and J by 4 bases, with 5 bases of the junction left unmatched. Germline V gives CDR1 SEHNR, CDR2 FQNEAQ (reference sequence). Written as DNA, the CDR3 is TGTGCCAGCAGCTTGGAGACTAGCGGGAGGTTCACCGGGGAGCTGTTTTTT. Residues: CASSLETSGRFTGELFF.

V is TRBV25-1 and J is TRBJ1-2, with D perhaps TRBD1 (5 bases). The CDR3 has 13 residues. Trimming stripped 6 bases from V and 2 bases from J, with 10 bases between. Germline assignment: CDR1 MGHDK and CDR2 SYGVNS. For the CDR3, the DNA is TGTGCCAGCAGCCAGACAGTAAACTATGGCTACACCTTC. Residues: CASSQTVNYGYTF.

This chain uses TRBV6-5 with TRBJ1-2, with 7 positions matching TRBD1. The CDR3 is 13 residues long. CDR1 is MNHEY, CDR2 SVGAGI, per germline. With V trimmed by 4 bases and J by 4 bases, 3 bases remained unmatched. The CDR3 nucleotides are TGTGCCAGCAGTTTACAGGGGCCCTATGGCTACACCTTC. It translates to CASSLQGPYGYTF.

The chain joins TRBV4-1 to TRBJ2-7; 9 bases align to TRBD2. The J segment lost 5 bases and the V segment lost 2 bases, leaving 7 bases of the junction unmatched. Germline-derived CDR1 and CDR2 are MGHRA and YSYEKL. This CDR3 comprises 15 residues. CDR3 nucleotide sequence: TGCGCCAGCAGCCAAAATAGCGGGAGTAAGAACGAGCAGTACTTC. Residues: CASSQNSGSKNEQYF.

This sequence joins TRBV5-1 and TRBJ2-2; TRBD1 agrees at 10 bases. Germline V gives CDR1 SGHRS, CDR2 YFSETQ. The CDR3 has 15 amino acids. V lost 4 bases, J lost 6 bases, and 6 bases stayed unmatched. The CDR3 loop is CASSLRQGAPGELFF. CDR3 DNA sequence: TGCGCCAGCAGCCTCAGACAGGGGGCGCCCGGGGAGCTGTTTTTT.

The sample holds a few counts of this clone. The chain combines TRBV7-9 with TRBJ1-2; tentative D call: TRBD1 (6 bases). V shed 4 bases and J shed 4 bases, with 13 bases lying between them. CDR1 SEHNR and CDR2 FQNEAQ come from the germline V gene (reference sequence). This CDR3 is built from 14 residues. CDR3 DNA: TGTGCCAGCAGCTCCCAGGGGCCTCGCTATGGCTACACCTTC. Translating it yields CASSSQGPRYGYTF.

A note on this clone: The sample carries other DNA sequences with the same CDR3. The chain employs TRBV19 and TRBJ2-1; 7 nucleotides match TRBD2. Germline assignment: CDR1 LNHDA and CDR2 SQIVND (reference sequence). The CDR3 length is 14 residues. V lost 3 bases and J lost 3; bases outside the gene matches: 2. The CDR3 reads CASSMGGSYNEQFF. CDR3 nucleotides: TGTGCCAGTAGTATGGGGGGGAGCTACAATGAGCAGTTCTTC.

CDR3 DNA: TGTGCCAGGGGCGAAAATCAGGGACCCTACGAGCAGTACTTC. Translated: CARGENQGPYEQYF. V and J are TRBV27 and TRBJ2-7; either TRBD1 or TRBD2 may fit D (5 bases each). This CDR3 spans 14 amino acids. The ends were cut back, 9 bases at V and 2 bases at J, with 17 bases in the middle. Germline V gene data show CDR1 as MNHEY and CDR2 as SMNVEV (reference sequence).

Written as DNA, the CDR3 is TGTGCCAGCAGCGTAGATAAGGTTGGCGAGCAGTACTTC. Residues: CASSVDKVGEQYF. V gene TRBV9 combines with J gene TRBJ2-7; no definite D call. Trimming stripped 0 bases from V and 6 bases from J, with 10 bases between. The CDR3 is 13 residues long. CDR1 is SGDLS and CDR2 is YYNGEE in the germline V gene. Full variable domain (missing parts from reference TRBV9 and TRBJ2-7): DSGVTQTPKHLITATGQRVTLRCSPRSGDLSVYWYQQSLDQGLQFLIQYYNGEERAKGNILERFSAQQFPDLHSELNLSSLELGDSALYFCASSVDKVGEQYFGPGTRLTVT.

This clone occurred once. An end of the junction differs from the germline gene, which may be a read error. Other DNA sequences in this sample translate to the same CDR3. The chain recombines TRBV28 with TRBJ2-6; the D is unclear. Germline CDR1 MDHEN, CDR2 SYDVKM. There are 12 residues in the CDR3. The CDR3 DNA follows: TGTGCCAGCAGTTTTTTCCCCCCCGTCCTAACTTTC. Its translation: CASSFFPPVLTF.

The chain uses TRBV7-3 and TRBJ2-1; 7 bases fit TRBD2. CDR1 is SGHTA, CDR2 FQGTGA, per germline. There are 14 residues in the CDR3. J lost 7 bases, V lost 2 bases, and 5 bases had no gene match. The CDR3 DNA reads as TGTGCCAGCAGCTTAGGACTAGGATTAAATGAGCAGTTCTTC. Residues: CASSLGLGLNEQFF. Combining the CDR3 with reference TRBV7-3 and TRBJ2-1 gives the whole variable domain GAGVSQTPSNKVTEKGKYVELRCDPISGHTALYWYRQSLGQGPEFLIYFQGTGAADDSGLPNDRFFAVRPEGSVSTLKIQRTERGDSAVYLCASSLGLGLNEQFFGPGTRLTVL.

V gene TRBV7-2 combines with J gene TRBJ2-5; D not certain. This CDR3 has 13 residues. Germline assignment: CDR1 SGHTA and CDR2 FQGNSA. V lost 11 bases to trimming and J lost 1 base, with 14 bases between them. The CDR3 is CAAEPDPQETQYF. CDR3 DNA: TGTGCCGCCGAACCCGACCCCCAAGAGACCCAGTACTTC.

This clone came up a few times. This chain uses TRBV19 with TRBJ2-7; D is ambiguous. The germline V gene has CDR1 LNHDA and CDR2 SQIVND (reference sequence). CDR3 size: 15 residues. V lost 4 bases and J 6 bases, leaving 19 bases between the germline ends. CDR3 nucleotides: TGTGCCAGTAGTACCGCACACTTAGAGGTACGCGAGCAGTACTTC. It specifies CASSTAHLEVREQYF.

The J gene is TRBJ1-5, the V gene TRBV7-8, with D unresolved. CDR3 length equals 15 residues. The germline V gene encodes CDR1 SGHVS and CDR2 FQNEAQ. Deletions cut 10 bases from V and 2 bases from J, with 18 bases between. CDR3 region: CATQNWVGGNQPQHF. The DNA for the CDR3 is TGTGCCACACAAAATTGGGTAGGTGGCAATCAGCCCCAGCATTTT.